The next 20 T cell receptor beta chains were all read from a single sample in a study of blood T cell repertoires in COVID-19 (TCRdb year 2020). Library generation was performed with the immunoSEQ multiplex PCR assay. TCRdb's version of the immuneACCESS table is confined to in-frame rearrangements and falls short of the full clone set. An unresolved V gene accounts for under half of the shortfall where checked; the remainder is of unknown origin. This sample is represented by 170,000 or so clones; about 83% of them were singletons. The ten top clones hold about 0.95% of the sample. Material for sequencing was peripheral blood. Receptor source: a woman aged 18 to 35 who had recovered from COVID-19.

This sequence joins TRBV11-3 and TRBJ2-1; a weak D match, TRBD2 (6 bases). V lost 9 bases and J lost 2, with 14 bases in between. The CDR3 runs to 14 residues. Germline V CDR1 and CDR2: SGHNT, YENEEA. The CDR3: CASSTGSPYNEQFF. CDR3 in DNA: TGTGCCAGTTCAACCGGGAGCCCCTACAATGAGCAGTTCTTC.

The rearrangement joins TRBV4-2 to TRBJ2-2; tentative D call: TRBD1 (5 bases). With 2 bases removed from V and 0 bases from J, the gap between germline ends came to 16 bases. From germline, CDR1 is LGHNA and CDR2 YNFKEQ. This CDR3 has 18 residues. CDR3 nucleotides: TGTGCCAGCAGCCAACCTTCCGACAGTCCCGCGAACACCGGGGAGCTGTTTTTT. Protein product: CASSQPSDSPANTGELFF.

This clone was detected a few times. This chain connects TRBV18 to TRBJ2-2; TRBD2 agrees at 8 bases. Per the germline V gene, CDR1 is KGHSH and CDR2 is LQKENI. This CDR3 has 16 residues. J lost 3 bases, V lost 3 bases, and 6 bases had no gene match. The CDR3 sequence: CASSPRLATDTGELFF. The CDR3 coding sequence is TGTGCCAGCTCACCCCGACTAGCGACCGACACCGGGGAGCTGTTTTTT.

This clone was observed once. The chain uses TRBV7-8 and TRBJ2-4, with D perhaps matching TRBD2 (5 bases). The V end lost 5 bases, the J end lost 6 bases, and 14 bases lay between the germline ends. The CDR3 has 14 amino acids. Germline V gene lookup returns CDR1 SGHVS and CDR2 FQNEAQ. CDR3 nucleotides: TGTGCCAGCAGCGCCCGACTACAATCAAACATTCAGTACTTC. Protein sequence: CASSARLQSNIQYF.

The V gene is TRBV29-1, the J gene TRBJ2-3, with D possibly TRBD2 on 5 matching bases. V gave up 5 bases and J gave up 4 bases, with 16 bases separating them. This CDR3 comprises 14 residues. The V gene's germline CDR1 is SQVTM and CDR2 ANQGSEA. The CDR3 loop is CSVPKGGPPDTQYF. The CDR3 DNA sequence: TGCAGCGTTCCCAAGGGCGGGCCCCCAGATACGCAGTATTTT.

This chain joins TRBV27 and TRBJ2-1, with no clear D. The ends were cut back, 8 bases at V and 4 bases at J, with 12 bases in the middle. CDR1 is MNHEY, CDR2 SMNVEV, per germline (reference sequence). This CDR3 has 13 amino acids. The CDR3 here is CASSLVPYNEQFF. CDR3 bases: TGTGCCAGCTCCCTAGTCCCTTACAATGAGCAGTTCTTC.

The chain couples TRBV5-6 to TRBJ2-5; TRBD2 matches at 10 bases. Germline loops: CDR1 SGHDT, CDR2 YYEEEE. With 1 base clipped from V and 0 bases from J, the junction kept 3 bases outside the gene matches. The CDR3 runs to 16 residues. The CDR3 DNA reads TGTGCCAGCAGCTTGCGGACTAGCGGATACCAAGAGACCCAGTACTTC. It specifies CASSLRTSGYQETQYF. Drawing the rest from reference TRBV5-6 and TRBJ2-5, the complete variable domain is DAGVTQSPTHLIKTRGQQVTLRCSPKSGHDTVSWYQQALGQGPQFIFQYYEEEERQRGNFPDRFSGHQFPNYSSELNVNALLLGDSALYLCASSLRTSGYQETQYFGPGTRLLVL.

The chain employs TRBV28 and TRBJ2-1, with 7 bases lining up with TRBD1. The J segment lost 8 bases and the V segment lost 7 bases, leaving 5 bases of the junction unmatched. The CDR3 covers 12 residues. Germline CDR1 MDHEN, CDR2 SYDVKM. CDR3 loop: CASTGTDDEQFF. The CDR3 nucleotides read TGTGCCAGCACCGGGACAGATGATGAGCAGTTCTTC.

The chain links TRBV28 to TRBJ1-2; 12 positions agree with TRBD1. CDR3 length: 15 amino acids. Trimming took 5 bases from V and 4 from J; bases not matched to a gene: 5. Germline V CDR1 and CDR2: MDHEN, SYDVKM. Here the CDR3 reads CASSPGGQGAYGYTF. In DNA, the CDR3 is TGTGCCAGCAGTCCAGGGGGACAGGGGGCCTATGGCTACACCTTC.

V usage is TRBV11-1 and J usage is TRBJ1-3; TRBD1 is a possible D gene (6 bases). Germline V gene lookup returns CDR1 SGHAT and CDR2 FQDESV (reference sequence). The CDR3 extends over 14 amino acids. Trimming took 5 bases from V and 4 from J, leaving 12 bases between them. DNA for the CDR3: TGTGCCAGCAGCAGCAGGGGTACGGGAAACACCATATATTTT. This translates into CASSSRGTGNTIYF.

CDR3 sequence (DNA): TGTGCCAGCAGCTTAGCGGTATGGGGCGGGAGGGAATATCAAGAGACCCAGTACTTC. This encodes CASSLAVWGGREYQETQYF. The chain joins TRBV11-3 to TRBJ2-5, with 9 bases aligning to TRBD2. Germline CDR1 reads SGHNT; CDR2 reads YENEEA. The CDR3 contains 19 residues. V lost 1 base and J lost 2; bases outside the gene matches: 14.

The V gene is TRBV4-1, the J gene TRBJ1-1; D is uncertain. The CDR3 totals 13 residues. With 4 bases removed from V and 1 base from J, the gap between germline ends came to 7 bases. CDR1 is MGHRA and CDR2 is YSYEKL in the germline V gene. Written as DNA, the CDR3 is TGCGCCAGCAGCCCTAGAAGGAACACTGAAGCTTTCTTT. Translation gives CASSPRRNTEAFF.

The CDR3: CASSSKGGPTGELFF. The CDR3 DNA follows: TGTGCCAGCAGCTCGAAAGGGGGACCCACCGGGGAGCTGTTTTTT. V gene TRBV7-8 combines with J gene TRBJ2-2; a possible D gene is TRBD1 (6 bases). This CDR3 spans 15 amino acids. CDR1 and CDR2 (germline): SGHVS, FQNEAQ. Trimming took 4 bases from V and 4 from J, leaving 13 bases between them.

Comments on this clone: The CDR3 does not close with the conserved phenylalanine or tryptophan, likely indicating a read error. The DNA is left out, because the CDR3 cannot be placed on it with certainty; the CDR3 is given as TCRdb lists it. The chain recombines TRBV6-2 or TRBV6-3 with TRBJ2-4; the table names TRBD2, a call not compared with the DNA. Per the germline V gene, CDR1 is MNHEY and CDR2 is SVGEGT. From its first to its last residue, the CDR3 has 10 amino acids. The CDR3 is CASSYSGLQP.

The chain carries TRBV18 and TRBJ2-7, with 7 nucleotides matching TRBD1. With V trimmed by 1 base and J by 4 bases, 13 bases remained unmatched. Germline V gene data show CDR1 as KGHSH and CDR2 as LQKENI. The CDR3 is 17 amino acids. CDR3 sequence (DNA): TGTGCCAGCTCACCACAGAACCCGACAGGGAATCTATACGAGCAGTACTTC. It codes for CASSPQNPTGNLYEQYF.

The chain couples TRBV19 to TRBJ1-4; D gene uncertain. The germline V gene encodes CDR1 LNHDA and CDR2 SQIVND (reference sequence). V shed 3 bases and J shed 5 bases, with 13 bases lying between them. The length of the CDR3 is 15 residues. CDR3 nucleotide sequence: TGTGCCAGTAGTATCTGGGCGGCGGGGAATGAAAAACTGTTTTTT. Protein product: CASSIWAAGNEKLFF.

The chain uses TRBV5-4 and TRBJ1-4; 8 positions agree with TRBD1. V dropped 4 bases and J dropped 4; count of bases not matched to a gene: 3. The CDR3 runs to 14 residues. Germline V gene lookup returns CDR1 SGHNT and CDR2 YYREEE (reference sequence). This chain's CDR3 is CASSDTGGNEKLFF. CDR3 nucleotides: TGTGCCAGCAGCGATACAGGGGGTAATGAAAAACTGTTTTTT. Supplemented by reference TRBV5-4 and TRBJ1-4, the full variable domain reads ETGVTQSPTHLIKTRGQQVTLRCSSQSGHNTVSWYQQALGQGPQFIFQYYREEENGRGNFPPRFSGLQFPNYSSELNVNALELDDSALYLCASSDTGGNEKLFFGSGTQLSVL.

This clone was seen only once. This chain connects TRBV7-2 to TRBJ2-1; 13 positions match TRBD2. The V gene end was trimmed by 5 bases and the J gene end by 9 bases; junction bases not matched to a gene: 10. Looked up from germline, CDR1 is SGHTA and CDR2 is FQGNSA. There are 16 residues in the CDR3. This chain's CDR3 is CASSPGLAGVYTEQFF. CDR3 DNA: TGTGCCAGCAGCCCCGGACTAGCGGGAGTTTATACTGAGCAGTTCTTC.

CDR3 bases: TGTGCCAGCAGCCGGCAGGGTGTCGGTGAAGCTTTCTTT. It yields the protein CASSRQGVGEAFF. The chain joins TRBV3-1 (or the pseudogene TRBV3-2) to TRBJ1-1; possibly TRBD1 for D (5 bases). CDR3 length: 13 amino acids. The V end was cut by 4 bases, the J end by 7 bases, with 13 bases between. Germline-derived CDR1 and CDR2 are LGHDT and YNNKEL (reference sequence).

The chain joins TRBV18 to TRBJ2-7, with TRBD1 as a possible D gene (6 bases). The CDR3 runs to 12 residues. Trimming took 5 bases from V and 7 from J, leaving 12 bases between them. In germline, CDR1 is KGHSH, CDR2 LQKENI. CDR3 in DNA: TGTGCCAGCTCAGCAACAGGGCAGGAGCAGTACTTC. This translates into CASSATGQEQYF.